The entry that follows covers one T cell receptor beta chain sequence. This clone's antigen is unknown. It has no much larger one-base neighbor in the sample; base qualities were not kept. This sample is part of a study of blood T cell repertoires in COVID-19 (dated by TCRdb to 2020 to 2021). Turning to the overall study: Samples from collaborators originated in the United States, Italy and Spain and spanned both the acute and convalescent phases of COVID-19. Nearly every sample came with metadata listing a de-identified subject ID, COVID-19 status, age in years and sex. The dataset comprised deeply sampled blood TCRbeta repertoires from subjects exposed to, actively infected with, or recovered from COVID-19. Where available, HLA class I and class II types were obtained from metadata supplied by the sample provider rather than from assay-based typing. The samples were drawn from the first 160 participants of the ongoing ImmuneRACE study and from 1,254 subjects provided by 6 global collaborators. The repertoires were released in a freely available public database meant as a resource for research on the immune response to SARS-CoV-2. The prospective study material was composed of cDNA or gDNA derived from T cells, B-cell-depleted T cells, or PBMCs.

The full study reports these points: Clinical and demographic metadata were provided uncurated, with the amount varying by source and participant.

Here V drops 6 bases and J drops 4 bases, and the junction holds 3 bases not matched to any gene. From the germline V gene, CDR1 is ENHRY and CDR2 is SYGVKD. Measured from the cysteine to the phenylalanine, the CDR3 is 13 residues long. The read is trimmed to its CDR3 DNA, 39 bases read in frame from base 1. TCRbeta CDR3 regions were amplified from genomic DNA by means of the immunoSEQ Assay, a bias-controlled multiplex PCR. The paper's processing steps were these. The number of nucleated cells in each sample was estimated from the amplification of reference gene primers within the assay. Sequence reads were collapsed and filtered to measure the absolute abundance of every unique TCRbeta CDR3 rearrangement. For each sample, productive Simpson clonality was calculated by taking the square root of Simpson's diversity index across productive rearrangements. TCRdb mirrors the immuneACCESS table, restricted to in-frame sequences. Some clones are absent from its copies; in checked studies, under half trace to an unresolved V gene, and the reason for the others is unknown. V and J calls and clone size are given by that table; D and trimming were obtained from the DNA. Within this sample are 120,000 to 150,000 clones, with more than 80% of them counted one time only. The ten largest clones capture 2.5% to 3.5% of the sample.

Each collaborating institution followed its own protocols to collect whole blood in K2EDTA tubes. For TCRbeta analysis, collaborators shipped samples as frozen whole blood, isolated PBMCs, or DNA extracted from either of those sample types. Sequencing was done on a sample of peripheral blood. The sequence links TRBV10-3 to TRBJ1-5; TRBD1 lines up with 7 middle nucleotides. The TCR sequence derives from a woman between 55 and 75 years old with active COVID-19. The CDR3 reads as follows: CAIRGTVNQPQHF. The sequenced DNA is TGTGCCATCAGGGGGACAGTTAATCAGCCCCAGCATTTT.